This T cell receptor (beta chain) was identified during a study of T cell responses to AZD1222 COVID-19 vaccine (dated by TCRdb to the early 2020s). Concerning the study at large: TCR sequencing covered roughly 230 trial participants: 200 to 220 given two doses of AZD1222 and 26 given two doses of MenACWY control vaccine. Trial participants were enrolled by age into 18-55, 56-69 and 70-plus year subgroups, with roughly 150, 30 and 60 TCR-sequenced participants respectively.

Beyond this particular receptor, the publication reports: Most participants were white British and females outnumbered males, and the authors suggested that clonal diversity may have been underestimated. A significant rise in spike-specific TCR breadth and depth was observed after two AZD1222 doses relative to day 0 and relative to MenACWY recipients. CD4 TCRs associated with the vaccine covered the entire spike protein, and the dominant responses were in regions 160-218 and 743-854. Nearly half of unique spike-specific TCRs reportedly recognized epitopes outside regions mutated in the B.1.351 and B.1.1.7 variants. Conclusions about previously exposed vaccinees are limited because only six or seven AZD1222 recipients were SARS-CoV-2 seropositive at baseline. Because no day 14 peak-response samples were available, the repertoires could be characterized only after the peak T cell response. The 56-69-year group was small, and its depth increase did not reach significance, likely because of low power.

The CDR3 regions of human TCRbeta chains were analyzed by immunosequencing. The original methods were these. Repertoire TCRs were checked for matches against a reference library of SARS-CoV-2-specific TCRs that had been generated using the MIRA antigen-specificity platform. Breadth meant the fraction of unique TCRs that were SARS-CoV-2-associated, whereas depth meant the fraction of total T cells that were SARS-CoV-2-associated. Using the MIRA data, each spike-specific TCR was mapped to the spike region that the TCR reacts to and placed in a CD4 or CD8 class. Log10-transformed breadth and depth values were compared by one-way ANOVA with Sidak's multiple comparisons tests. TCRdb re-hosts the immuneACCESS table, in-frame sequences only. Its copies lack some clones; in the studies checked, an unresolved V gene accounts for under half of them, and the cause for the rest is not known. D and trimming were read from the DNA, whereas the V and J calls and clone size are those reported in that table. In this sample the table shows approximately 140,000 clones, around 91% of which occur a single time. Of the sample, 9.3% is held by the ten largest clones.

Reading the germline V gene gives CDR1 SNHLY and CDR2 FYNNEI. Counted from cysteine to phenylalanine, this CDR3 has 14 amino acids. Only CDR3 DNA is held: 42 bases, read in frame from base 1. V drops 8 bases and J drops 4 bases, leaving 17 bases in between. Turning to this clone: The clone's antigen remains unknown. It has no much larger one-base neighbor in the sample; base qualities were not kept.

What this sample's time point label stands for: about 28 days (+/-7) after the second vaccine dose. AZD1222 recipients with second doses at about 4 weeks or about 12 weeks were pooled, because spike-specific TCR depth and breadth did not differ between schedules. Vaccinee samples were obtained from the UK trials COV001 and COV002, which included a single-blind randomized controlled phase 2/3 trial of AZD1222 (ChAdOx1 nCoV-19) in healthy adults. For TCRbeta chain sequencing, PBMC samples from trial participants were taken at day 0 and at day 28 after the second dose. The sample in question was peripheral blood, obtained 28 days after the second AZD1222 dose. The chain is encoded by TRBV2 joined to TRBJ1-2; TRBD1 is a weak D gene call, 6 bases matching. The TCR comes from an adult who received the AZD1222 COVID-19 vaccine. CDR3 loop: CASADRAGAYGYTF. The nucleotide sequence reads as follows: TGTGCCAGCGCTGATAGAGCAGGGGCCTATGGCTACACCTTC.